The sequence of this T cell receptor (beta chain) was determined in a study of T cells in Graves' hyperthyroidism and ophthalmopathy (dated by TCRdb to between 2018 and 2021). A note on the overall study: Peripheral blood was collected at initial diagnosis, before any treatment. To identify TCR V-J signatures that set the groups apart, the researchers used a discovery cohort of about a hundred patients, made up of about 44 with Graves' ophthalmopathy and some 60 with stable Graves' hyperthyroidism. Prospective prediction of ophthalmopathy was tested in an independent validation cohort of 18 to 20 hyperthyroidism patients and some 17 patients who later progressed to ophthalmopathy. The 100 or so discovery patients were randomly split 7:3 into training and test sets. Thyroid tissue and blood T-cell repertoires from several Graves' hyperthyroidism patients were also compared in the study. Once sampling was done, hyperthyroidism patients were given methimazole at a starting dose of 30 mg daily, whereas ophthalmopathy patients were given high-dose intravenous methylprednisolone. According to the paper, TCR Vbeta CDR3 sequencing was carried out on over 130 peripheral blood samples, which came from fewer than 50 ophthalmopathy, around 75 hyperthyroidism and about 17 progressor patients. Findings and caveats that apply to the study as a whole: Most expanded thyroid clonotypes (frequency above 0.001) were also detected in blood, suggesting blood repertoires may reflect thyroid immune responses. Sample size was not statistically predetermined, and blinding of investigators to group allocation was not performed. In cross-validation, a model built on a 13 V-J signature told ophthalmopathy apart from stable hyperthyroidism with 87.88% sensitivity and approximately 84% specificity, and in testing the same model reached 80%/75%. During validation, the model predicted progression to ophthalmopathy a median of roughly 7.1 months ahead of onset, with just under 71% sensitivity and 72.22% specificity.

Stable Graves' hyperthyroidism was defined as no progression to ophthalmopathy during 18 months of follow-up. The hyperthyroidism patients were between 18 and 65 years old and newly diagnosed, with a disease duration of less than 2 months. Exclusion was applied to patients with uncontrolled infections, other autoimmune diseases, pregnancy or lactation. Diagnoses relied on clinical symptoms, serum thyroxine and TRAb, thyroid ultrasound and orbital computed tomography. PBMCs were isolated from roughly 10 ml of fresh peripheral blood by Ficoll-Paque density gradient centrifugation. Total RNA was extracted using Trizol reagent, and RNA quality was assessed on an Agilent 2100 Bioanalyzer. This clonotype occurred many times. Its recognized antigen is unknown. Relative to the germline gene, one junction end is altered; a read error may explain this. The CDR3 has 15 amino acids, counting the end cysteine and phenylalanine. Only CDR3 DNA remains: 45 bases, in frame from the first base. Looking up the germline V gene yields CDR1 MNHNS and CDR2 SASEGT.

The TCR beta CDR3 regions were amplified from RNA transcripts. A first-round RT-PCR of the TCR CDR3 used the HTBI primer set with the Qiagen OneStep RT-PCR kit. A second multiplex PCR round built the libraries, followed by size selection and purification. Sequencing of the libraries was done on an Illumina HiSeq2000 using paired-end 100 bp reads. Per the original workflow: SOAPnuke was used to process the raw data, with reads discarded if the reads contained adapters or uncalled bases, had a mean Phred below 15, or lacked an exact constant-primer or identifier match. COPE v1.2.5 was used to merge high-quality paired reads, and clonotypes were defined as unique nucleotide sequences. Clonotypes were aligned to IMGT TRBV, TRBD and TRBJ reference segments using MiTCR v1.1. The analysis was restricted to V-J combinations with a frequency above 0.0001, which together covered just over 98% of the repertoires. A TCS score was defined as the ratio of F50 (clonal expansion) to E x V (chaos), with BLOSUM62-based TCRdist applied between CDR3 peptides within each V-J. Welch's t-statistics and random forest reduced around 510 V-J features to 10 to 15, which were used in a naive Bayes classifier (R e1071). The public reads were reprocessed in TCRdb via fastp at Q25 and MiXCR, keeping in-frame beta chains. Entries that share a CDR3 protein sequence are merged under the most common genes and DNA. TCRdb, not the authors, supplied the V and J calls. This sample lists around 450,000 distinct CDR3 sequences; 12% to 15% were detected once. Of the sample, roughly 4.8% falls within the top ten clones.

Here the chain combines TRBV6-1 and TRBJ1-1, with no reliable assignment of the D segment. The clonotype comes from a woman under 30 with Graves' hyperthyroidism. Input material: blood. The nucleotides read TGTGCCAGCGGTGAAAAGGCAGGCTGGTACACTGAAGCTTTCTTT. Translated, this is CASGEKAGWYTEAFF.